The present TCR beta chain was sequenced within a study of T cell responses to AZD1222 COVID-19 vaccine. This table comes from immunoSEQ multiplex PCR, and its TCRdb copy is limited to in-frame clones, with some not included. The top ten hold over 15% of the sample, which has some 100,000 clones, roughly nine tenths seen once. Germline assignment: CDR1 ENHRY and CDR2 SYGVKD. CDR3 length: 13 amino acids. V lost 6 bases and J 8 bases, leaving 14 bases between the germline ends. The J gene is TRBJ2-1, the V gene TRBV10-3; TRBD2 might be the D (6 bases). The source of this sequence is an adult in good health. The starting material was peripheral blood, obtained on day 0 of AZD1222 vaccination. Here the CDR3 reads CAIRGTPGDEQFF. The CDR3 DNA sequence: TGTGCCATCAGGGGGACTCCTGGGGATGAGCAGTTCTTC.